This T cell receptor beta chain was identified during a study of blood T cell repertoires in COVID-19. Using immunoSEQ multiplex PCR, the repertoire was profiled, and TCRdb retains in-frame clones only, with some absent. Of fewer than 200,000 clones listed, approximately 81% are singletons. The specimen sequenced was peripheral blood. This clonotype was sampled from a man in his forties or fifties with acute or convalescent COVID-19.

The CDR3 region has the DNA TGTGCCAGCAGCCAAGGGGCAGTCAATCAGCCCCAGCATTTT. Protein sequence: CASSQGAVNQPQHF. The chain carries TRBV3-1 (or the pseudogene TRBV3-2) and TRBJ1-5; unclear D gene. CDR1 LGHDT and CDR2 YNNKEL come from the germline V gene (reference sequence). V shed 1 base and J shed 3 bases, with 7 bases lying between them. The CDR3 has 14 amino acids.